This TCR beta chain was recorded in a study of T cells in Graves' hyperthyroidism and ophthalmopathy. Stable hyperthyroidism: no ophthalmopathy progression over 18 months of follow-up. Diagnosis of hyperthyroidism was new in patients aged 18 to 65, and its duration was under 2 months. Fresh peripheral blood, about 10 ml of it, supplied the PBMCs. This clonotype occurred many times. CDR3 length: 16 amino acids. V lost 3 bases to trimming and J lost 0 bases; unmatched junction nucleotides: 7. CDR1 is LNHDA and CDR2 is SQIVND in the germline V gene (reference sequence). Amplification yielded TCR beta CDR3 regions, with RNA transcripts as the source. The HTBI primer set served for first-round RT-PCR of the TCR CDR3. TCRdb re-analysed the multiplex PCR reads in MiXCR, keeping a single row per CDR3 protein. The repertoire consists of 460,000 or so distinct CDR3 sequences, with approximately 15% occurring once and the leading ten covering over 15%.

The chain combines TRBV19 with TRBJ1-1, with 7 bases identical to TRBD1. The TCR comes from a woman aged 18-30 years with Graves' hyperthyroidism. The sample was blood. CDR3 residues: CASSIRDRIMNTEAFF. Here the CDR3 DNA reads TGTGCCAGTAGTATCCGGGACAGAATCATGAACACTGAAGCTTTCTTT.